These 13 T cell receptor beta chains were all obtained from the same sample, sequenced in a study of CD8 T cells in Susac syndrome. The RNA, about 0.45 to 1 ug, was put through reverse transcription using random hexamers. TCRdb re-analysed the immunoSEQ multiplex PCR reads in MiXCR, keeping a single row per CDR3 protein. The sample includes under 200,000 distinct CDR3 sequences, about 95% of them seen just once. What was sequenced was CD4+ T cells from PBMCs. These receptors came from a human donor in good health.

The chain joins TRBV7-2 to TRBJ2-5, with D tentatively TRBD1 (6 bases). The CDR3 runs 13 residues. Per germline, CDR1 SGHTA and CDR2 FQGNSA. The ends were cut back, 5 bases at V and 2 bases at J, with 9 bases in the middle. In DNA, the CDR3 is TGTGCCAGCAGCGGACAGAGACAAGAGACCCAGTACTTC. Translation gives CASSGQRQETQYF.

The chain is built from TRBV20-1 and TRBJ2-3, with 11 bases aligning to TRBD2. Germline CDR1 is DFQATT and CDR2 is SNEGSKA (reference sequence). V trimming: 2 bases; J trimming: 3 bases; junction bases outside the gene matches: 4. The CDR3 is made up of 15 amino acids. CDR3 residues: CSARLGTSGTDTQYF. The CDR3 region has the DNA TGCAGTGCTAGACTGGGGACTAGCGGTACAGATACGCAGTATTTT.

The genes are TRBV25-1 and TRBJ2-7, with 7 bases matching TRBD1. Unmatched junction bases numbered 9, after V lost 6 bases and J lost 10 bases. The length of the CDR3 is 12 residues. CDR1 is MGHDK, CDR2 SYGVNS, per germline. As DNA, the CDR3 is TGTGCCAGCAGCAAGGGGCAGGGGGACCAGTACTTC. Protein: CASSKGQGDQYF.

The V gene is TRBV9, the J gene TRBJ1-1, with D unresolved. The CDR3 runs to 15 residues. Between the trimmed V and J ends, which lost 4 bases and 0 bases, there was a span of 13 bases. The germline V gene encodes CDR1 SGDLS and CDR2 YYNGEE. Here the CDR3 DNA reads TGTGCCAGCAGCCCGAGAGCTGGGCTGAACACTGAAGCTTTCTTT. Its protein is CASSPRAGLNTEAFF.

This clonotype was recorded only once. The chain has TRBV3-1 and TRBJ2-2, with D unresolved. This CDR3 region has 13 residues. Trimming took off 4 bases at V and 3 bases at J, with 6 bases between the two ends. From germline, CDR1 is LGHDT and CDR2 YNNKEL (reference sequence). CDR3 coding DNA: TGTGCCAGCAGCCGGCGAGACACCGGGGAGCTGTTTTTT. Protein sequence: CASSRRDTGELFF.

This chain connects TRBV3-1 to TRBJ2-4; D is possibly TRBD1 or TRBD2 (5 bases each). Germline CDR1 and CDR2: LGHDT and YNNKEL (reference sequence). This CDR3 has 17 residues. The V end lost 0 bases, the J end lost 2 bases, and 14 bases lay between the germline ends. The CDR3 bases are TGTGCCAGCAGCCAAGAAGGGACCGGCCCTCCCAAAAACATTCAGTACTTC. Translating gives CASSQEGTGPPKNIQYF.

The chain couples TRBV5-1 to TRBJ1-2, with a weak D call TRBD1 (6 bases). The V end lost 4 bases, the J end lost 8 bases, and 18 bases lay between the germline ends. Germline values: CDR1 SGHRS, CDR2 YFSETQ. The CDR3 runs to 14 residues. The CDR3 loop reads CASSHSGQPEGYTF. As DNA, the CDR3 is TGCGCCAGCAGCCATTCCGGACAGCCTGAAGGCTACACCTTC.

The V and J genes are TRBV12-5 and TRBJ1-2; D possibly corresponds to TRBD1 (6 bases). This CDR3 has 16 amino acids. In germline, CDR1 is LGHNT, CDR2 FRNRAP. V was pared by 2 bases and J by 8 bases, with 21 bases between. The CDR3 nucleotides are TGTGCTAGTGGTTTGAATTTGGCAGGGGCCCGGGGGGGCTACACCTTC. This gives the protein CASGLNLAGARGGYTF.

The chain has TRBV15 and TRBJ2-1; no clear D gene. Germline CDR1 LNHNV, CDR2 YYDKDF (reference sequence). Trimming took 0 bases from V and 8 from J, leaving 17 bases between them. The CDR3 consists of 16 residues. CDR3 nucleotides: TGTGCCACCAGCAGAGATCTGTCTGTACACGGTCATGAGCAGTTCTTC. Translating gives CATSRDLSVHGHEQFF.

This CDR3 reads CASSLTAGGYTF. The CDR3 nucleotides are TGTGCCAGCAGCTTAACGGCGGGGGGCTACACCTTC. The chain carries TRBV7-2 and TRBJ1-2; D remains ambiguous. The germline CDR1 and CDR2 sequences are SGHTA and FQGNSA. V lost 2 bases to trimming and J lost 8 bases, with 9 bases between them. This CDR3 spans 12 amino acids. The full variable domain, rest sourced from reference TRBV7-2 and TRBJ1-2, is GAGVSQSPSNKVTEKGKDVELRCDPISGHTALYWYRQSLGQGLEFLIYFQGNSAPDKSGLPSDRFSAERTGGSVSTLTIQRTQQEDSAVYLCASSLTAGGYTFGSGTRLTVV.

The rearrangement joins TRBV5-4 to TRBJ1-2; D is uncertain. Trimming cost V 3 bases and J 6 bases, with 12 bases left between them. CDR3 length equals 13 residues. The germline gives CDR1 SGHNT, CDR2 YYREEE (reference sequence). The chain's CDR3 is CASSSSLENGYTF. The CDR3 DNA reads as TGTGCCAGCAGCTCTTCCCTGGAGAATGGCTACACCTTC.

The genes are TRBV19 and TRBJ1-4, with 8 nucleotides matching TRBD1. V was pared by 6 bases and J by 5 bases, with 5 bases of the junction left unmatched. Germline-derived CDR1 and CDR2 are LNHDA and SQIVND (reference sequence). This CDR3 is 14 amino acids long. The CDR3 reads CASSPTGENEKLFF. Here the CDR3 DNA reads TGTGCCAGTAGCCCGACAGGGGAGAATGAAAAACTGTTTTTT. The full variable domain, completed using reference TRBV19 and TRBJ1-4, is DGGITQSPKYLFRKEGQNVTLSCEQNLNHDAMYWYRQDPGQGLRLIYYSQIVNDFQKGDIAEGYSVSREKKESFPLTVTSAQKNPTAFYLCASSPTGENEKLFFGSGTQLSVL.

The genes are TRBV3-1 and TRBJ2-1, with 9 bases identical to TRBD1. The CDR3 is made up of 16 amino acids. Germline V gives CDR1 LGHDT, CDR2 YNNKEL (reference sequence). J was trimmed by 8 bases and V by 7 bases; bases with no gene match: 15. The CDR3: CASTPYTGQGEDEQFF. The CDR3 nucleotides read TGTGCCAGCACCCCCTACACGGGACAGGGAGAGGATGAGCAGTTCTTC.